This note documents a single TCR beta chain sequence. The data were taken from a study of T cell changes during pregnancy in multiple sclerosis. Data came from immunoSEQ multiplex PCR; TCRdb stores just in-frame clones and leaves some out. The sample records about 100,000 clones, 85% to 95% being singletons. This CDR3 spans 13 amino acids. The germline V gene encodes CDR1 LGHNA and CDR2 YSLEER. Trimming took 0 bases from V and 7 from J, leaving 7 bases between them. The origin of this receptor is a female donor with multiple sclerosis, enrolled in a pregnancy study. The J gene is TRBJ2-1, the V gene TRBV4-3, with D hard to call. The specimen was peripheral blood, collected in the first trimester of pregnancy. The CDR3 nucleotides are TGCGCCAGCAGCCAAGATTTGAGGAATGAGCAGTTCTTC. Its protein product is CASSQDLRNEQFF.